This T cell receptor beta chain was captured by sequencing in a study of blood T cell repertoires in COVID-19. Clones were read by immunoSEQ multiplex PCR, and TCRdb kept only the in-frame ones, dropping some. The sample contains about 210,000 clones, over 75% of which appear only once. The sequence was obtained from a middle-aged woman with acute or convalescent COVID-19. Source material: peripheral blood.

CDR3 DNA sequence: TGTGCCAGCTCAAGCACCGGGACAGGGGGCTACAATGAGCAGTTCTTC. This codes for CASSSTGTGGYNEQFF. The chain uses TRBV18 and TRBJ2-1, with 11 bases aligning to TRBD1. The CDR3 contains 16 residues. Germline CDR1 reads KGHSH; CDR2 reads LQKENI. Unmatched junction bases numbered 6, after V lost 5 bases and J lost 3 bases.